This is a list of T cell receptor beta chains from one sample in a study of T cell clones after liver transplantation. Repertoires were generated with immunoSEQ multiplex PCR, while TCRdb's copy carries only in-frame clones and drops some. This table holds 72,000 or so clones, approximately 87% found once. The sample consisted of CD4+ T cells from blood, taken at the 22-month timepoint. The receptors stem from a human patient who received a liver transplant. Some T cells may be transferred from the graft donor. The CDR3 runs from the conserved cysteine through the conserved F or W. Each record gives: J gene, D gene, clone size, V gene, CDR3 protein, CDR3 DNA. The D gene is left open where the match is weak. Size is omitted from some rows. Given values are once, few, many or a class for expanded clones.

TRBJ2-7,TRBD1,-,TRBV4-3,CASSQEMGRGNEQYF,TGCGCCAGCAGCCAAGAGATGGGCAGGGGGAACGAGCAGTACTTC
TRBJ2-3,-,-,TRBV4-3,CASSQAGPGTDTQYF,TGCGCCAGCAGCCAAGCGGGCCCCGGCACAGATACGCAGTATTTT
TRBJ2-7,-,-,TRBV29-1,CSATPQAPAYEQYF,TGCAGCGCCACCCCGCAGGCCCCTGCCTACGAGCAGTACTTC
TRBJ2-6,-,-,TRBV6-1,CASSVGSGGPGANVLTF,TGTGCCAGCAGTGTTGGTTCGGGTGGGCCTGGGGCCAACGTCCTGACTTTC
TRBJ1-2,-,-,TRBV5-1,CASSLDDYGYTF,TGCGCCAGCAGCTTGGATGACTATGGCTACACCTTC
TRBJ2-2,-,-,TRBV5-1,CASSRPDTGELFF,TGCGCCAGCAGCCGACCCGACACCGGGGAGCTGTTTTTT
TRBJ2-7,-,-,TRBV7-2,CASSVALLQYF,TGTGCCAGCAGCGTCGCCCTACTGCAGTACTTC
TRBJ2-3,TRBD1,-,TRBV7-3,CASRGDRVGDTQYF,TGTGCCAGCAGGGGAGACAGGGTCGGGGATACGCAGTATTTT
TRBJ2-1,-,medium-sized,TRBV7-2,CASSPGASRYNEQFF,TGTGCCAGCAGCCCCGGGGCCTCAAGGTACAATGAGCAGTTCTTC
TRBJ1-2,-,-,TRBV30,CAWTGNYGYTF,TGTGCCTGGACCGGTAACTATGGCTACACCTTC
TRBJ1-2,-,-,TRBV5-4,CASSGDALDGYTF,TGTGCCAGCAGCGGGGATGCGTTGGATGGCTACACCTTC
TRBJ2-3,-,-,TRBV9,CASSPSYPTDTQYF,TGTGCCAGCAGCCCTTCTTATCCCACAGATACGCAGTATTTT
TRBJ1-1,-,-,TRBV29-1,CSVVSGALYTEAFF,TGCAGCGTTGTTTCGGGGGCCCTTTACACTGAAGCTTTCTTT
TRBJ1-4,TRBD1,-,TRBV6-1,CASSELGQVGEKLFF,TGTGCCAGCAGTGAATTGGGACAGGTGGGTGAAAAACTGTTTTTT
TRBJ2-1,-,-,TRBV11-2,CASSLGNYNEQFF,TGTGCCAGCAGCTTGGGAAACTACAATGAGCAGTTCTTC
TRBJ2-3,-,-,TRBV7-2,CASSLRRVGADTQYF,TGTGCCAGCAGCTTAAGAAGAGTGGGCGCAGATACGCAGTATTTT
TRBJ2-3,TRBD1,-,TRBV5-6,CASSPGGLDTQYF,TGTGCCAGCAGCCCAGGGGGTTTGGATACGCAGTATTTT
TRBJ1-1,-,-,TRBV7-6,CASSSTTGMNTEAFF,TGTGCCAGCAGCTCTACCACAGGCATGAACACTGAAGCTTTCTTT
TRBJ2-1,TRBD2,-,TRBV18,CASSTTGTSGYNEQFF,TGTGCCAGCTCGACTACAGGGACTAGCGGCTACAATGAGCAGTTCTTC
TRBJ2-7,-,-,TRBV4-1,CASKPTTGLYEQYF,TGCGCCAGCAAGCCTACGACAGGTTTGTACGAGCAGTACTTC
TRBJ1-2,-,-,TRBV9,CASSVLPLDYGYTF,TGTGCCAGCAGCGTCTTGCCCTTGGACTATGGCTACACCTTC
TRBJ2-1,-,-,TRBV13,CASSPRGRGVDNEQFF,TGTGCCAGCAGCCCTCGGGGGCGGGGAGTAGACAATGAGCAGTTCTTC
TRBJ1-6,TRBD1,-,TRBV19,CASSRGQGPLHF,TGTGCCAGTAGTCGGGGACAGGGACCCCTCCACTTT